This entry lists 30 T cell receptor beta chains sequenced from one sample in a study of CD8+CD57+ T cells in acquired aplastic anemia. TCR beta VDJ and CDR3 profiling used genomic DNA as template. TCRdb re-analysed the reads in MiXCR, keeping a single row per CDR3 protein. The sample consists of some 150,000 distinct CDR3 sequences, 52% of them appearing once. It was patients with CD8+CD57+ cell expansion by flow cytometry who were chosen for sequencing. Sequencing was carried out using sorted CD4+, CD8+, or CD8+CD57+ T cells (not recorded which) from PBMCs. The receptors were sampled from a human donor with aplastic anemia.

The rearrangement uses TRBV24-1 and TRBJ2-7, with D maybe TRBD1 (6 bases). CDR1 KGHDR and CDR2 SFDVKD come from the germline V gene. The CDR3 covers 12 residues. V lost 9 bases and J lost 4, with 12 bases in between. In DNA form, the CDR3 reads TGTGCCACCTCGACAGGATCATACGAGCAGTACTTC. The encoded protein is CATSTGSYEQYF.

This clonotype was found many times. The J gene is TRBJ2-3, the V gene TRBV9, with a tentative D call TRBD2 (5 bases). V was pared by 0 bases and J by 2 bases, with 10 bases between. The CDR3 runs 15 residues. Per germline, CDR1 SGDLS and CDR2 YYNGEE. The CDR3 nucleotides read TGTGCCAGCAGCGTAGACGGGGAGCTCACAGATACGCAGTATTTT. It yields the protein CASSVDGELTDTQYF.

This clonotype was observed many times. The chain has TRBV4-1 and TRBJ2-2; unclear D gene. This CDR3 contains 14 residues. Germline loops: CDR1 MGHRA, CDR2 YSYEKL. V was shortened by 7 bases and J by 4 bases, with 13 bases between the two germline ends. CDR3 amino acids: CASTSGPFTGELFF. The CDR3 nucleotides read TGCGCCAGCACCTCCGGGCCCTTCACCGGGGAGCTGTTTTTT.

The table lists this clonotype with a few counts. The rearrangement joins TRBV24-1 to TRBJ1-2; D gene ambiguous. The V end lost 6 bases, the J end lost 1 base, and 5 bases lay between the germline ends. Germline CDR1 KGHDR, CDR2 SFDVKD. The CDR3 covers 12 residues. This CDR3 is CATSRDNYGYTF. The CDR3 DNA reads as TGTGCCACCAGTCGGGATAACTATGGCTACACCTTC.

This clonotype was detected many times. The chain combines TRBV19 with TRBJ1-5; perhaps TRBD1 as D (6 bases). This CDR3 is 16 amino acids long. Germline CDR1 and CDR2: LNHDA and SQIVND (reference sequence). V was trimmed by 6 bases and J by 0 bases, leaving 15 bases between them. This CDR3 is CASSNTGTHSNQPQHF. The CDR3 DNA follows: TGTGCCAGTAGCAACACCGGGACACATAGCAATCAGCCCCAGCATTTT.

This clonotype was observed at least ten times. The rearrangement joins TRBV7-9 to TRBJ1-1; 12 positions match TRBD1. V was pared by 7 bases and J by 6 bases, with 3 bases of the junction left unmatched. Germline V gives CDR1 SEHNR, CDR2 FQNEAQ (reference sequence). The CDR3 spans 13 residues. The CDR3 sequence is CASMGTGGSEAFF. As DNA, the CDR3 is TGTGCCAGCATGGGGACAGGGGGCTCTGAAGCTTTCTTT.

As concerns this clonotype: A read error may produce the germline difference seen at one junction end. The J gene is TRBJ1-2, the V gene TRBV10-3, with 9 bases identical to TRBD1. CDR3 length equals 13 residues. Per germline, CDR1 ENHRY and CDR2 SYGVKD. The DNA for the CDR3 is TGTGCCATCAGTGAAGGGACAGGGTATGGCTACGCCTTC. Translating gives CAISEGTGYGYAF.

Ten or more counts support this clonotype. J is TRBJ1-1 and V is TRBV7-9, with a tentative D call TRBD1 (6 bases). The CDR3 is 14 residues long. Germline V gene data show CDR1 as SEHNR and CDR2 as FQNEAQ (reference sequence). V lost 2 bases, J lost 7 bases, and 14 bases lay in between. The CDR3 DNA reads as TGTGCCAGCAGCTTAACCCAACAGGGAGTTGAAGCTTTCTTT. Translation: CASSLTQQGVEAFF.

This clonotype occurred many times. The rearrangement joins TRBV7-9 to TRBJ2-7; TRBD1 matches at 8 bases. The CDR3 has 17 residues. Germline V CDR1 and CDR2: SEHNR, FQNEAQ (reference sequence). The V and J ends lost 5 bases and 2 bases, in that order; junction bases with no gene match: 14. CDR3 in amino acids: CASSDSIVQGVTYEQYF. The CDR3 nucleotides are TGTGCCAGCAGCGATTCCATCGTACAGGGGGTGACCTACGAGCAGTACTTC.

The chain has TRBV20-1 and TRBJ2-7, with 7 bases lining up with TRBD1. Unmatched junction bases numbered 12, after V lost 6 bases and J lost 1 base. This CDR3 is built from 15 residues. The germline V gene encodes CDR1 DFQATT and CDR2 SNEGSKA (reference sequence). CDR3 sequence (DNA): TGCAGTGCACCCGTACCAGGGGGACCATCCTACGAGCAGTACTTC. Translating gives CSAPVPGGPSYEQYF.

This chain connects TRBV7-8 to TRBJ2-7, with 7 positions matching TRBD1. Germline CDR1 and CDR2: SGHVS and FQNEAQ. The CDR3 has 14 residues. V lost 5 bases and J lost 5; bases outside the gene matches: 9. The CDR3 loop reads CASSPHRGRDEQYF. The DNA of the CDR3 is TGTGCCAGCAGCCCGCACAGGGGTAGGGACGAGCAGTACTTC.

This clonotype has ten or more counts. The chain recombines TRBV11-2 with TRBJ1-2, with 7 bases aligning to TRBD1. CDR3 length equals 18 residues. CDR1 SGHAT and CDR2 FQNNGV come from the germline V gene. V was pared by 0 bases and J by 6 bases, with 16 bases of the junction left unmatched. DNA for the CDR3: TGTGCCAGCAGCTTAGAAGGGGGCGCGTTCCCCCATAGGGATGGCTACACCTTC. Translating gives CASSLEGGAFPHRDGYTF.

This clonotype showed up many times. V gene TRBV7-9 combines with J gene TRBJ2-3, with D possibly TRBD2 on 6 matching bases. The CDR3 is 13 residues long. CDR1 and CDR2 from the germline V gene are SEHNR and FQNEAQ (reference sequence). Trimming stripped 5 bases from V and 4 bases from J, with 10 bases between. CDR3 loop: CASSPRLADTQYF. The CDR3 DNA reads TGTGCCAGCAGCCCTAGACTAGCAGATACGCAGTATTTT.

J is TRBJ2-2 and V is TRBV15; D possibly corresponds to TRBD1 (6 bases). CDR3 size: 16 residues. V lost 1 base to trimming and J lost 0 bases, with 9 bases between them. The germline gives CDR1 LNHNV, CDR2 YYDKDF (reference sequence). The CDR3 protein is CATSRGDTSNTGELFF. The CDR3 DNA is TGTGCCACCAGCAGAGGGGACACATCGAACACCGGGGAGCTGTTTTTT.

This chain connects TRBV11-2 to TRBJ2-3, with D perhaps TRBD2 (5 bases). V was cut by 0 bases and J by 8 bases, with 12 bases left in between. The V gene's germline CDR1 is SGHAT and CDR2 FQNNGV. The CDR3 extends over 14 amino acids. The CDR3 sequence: CASSLEPLVSTQYF. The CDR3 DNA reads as TGTGCCAGCAGCTTAGAACCACTAGTATCTACGCAGTATTTT.

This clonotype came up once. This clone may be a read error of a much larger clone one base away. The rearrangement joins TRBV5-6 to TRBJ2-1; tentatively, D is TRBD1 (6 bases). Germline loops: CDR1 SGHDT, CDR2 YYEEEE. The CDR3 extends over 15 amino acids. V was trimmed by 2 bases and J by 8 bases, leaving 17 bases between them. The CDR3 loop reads CASSLNPGHGYEQFF. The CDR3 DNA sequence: TGTGCCAGCAGCTTAAATCCGGGACACGGTTATGAGCAGTTCTTC.

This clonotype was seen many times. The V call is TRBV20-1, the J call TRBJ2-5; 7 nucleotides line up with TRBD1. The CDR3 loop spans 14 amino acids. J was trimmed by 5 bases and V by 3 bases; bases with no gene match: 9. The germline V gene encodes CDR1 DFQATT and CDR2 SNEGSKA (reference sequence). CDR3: CSARVRGFGETQYF. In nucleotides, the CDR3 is TGCAGTGCTAGGGTCAGGGGGTTCGGGGAGACCCAGTACTTC.

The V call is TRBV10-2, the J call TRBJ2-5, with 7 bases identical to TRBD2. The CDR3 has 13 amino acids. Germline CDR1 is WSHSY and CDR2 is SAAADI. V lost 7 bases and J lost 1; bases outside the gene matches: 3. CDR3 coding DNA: TGCGCCAGCACTGGACTAGTCCAAGAGACCCAGTACTTC. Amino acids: CASTGLVQETQYF.

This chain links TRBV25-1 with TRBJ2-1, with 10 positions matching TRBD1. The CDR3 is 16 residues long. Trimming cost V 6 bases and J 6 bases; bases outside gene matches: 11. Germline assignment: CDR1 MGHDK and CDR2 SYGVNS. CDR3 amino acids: CASSTRQGAGCNEQFF. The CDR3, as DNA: TGTGCCAGCAGCACTAGACAGGGGGCAGGGTGCAATGAGCAGTTCTTC.

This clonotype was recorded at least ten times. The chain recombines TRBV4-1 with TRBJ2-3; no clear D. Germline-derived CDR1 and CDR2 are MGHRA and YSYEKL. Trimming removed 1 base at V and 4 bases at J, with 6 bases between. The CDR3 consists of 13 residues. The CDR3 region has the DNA TGCGCCAGCAGCCAAGGGATCGCAGATACGCAGTATTTT. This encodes CASSQGIADTQYF.

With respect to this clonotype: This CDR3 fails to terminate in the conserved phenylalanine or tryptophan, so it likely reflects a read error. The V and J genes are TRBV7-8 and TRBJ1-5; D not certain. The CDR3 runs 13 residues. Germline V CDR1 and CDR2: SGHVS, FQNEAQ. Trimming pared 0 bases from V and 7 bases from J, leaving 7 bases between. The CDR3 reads CASSLAVRQPQHS. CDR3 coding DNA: TGTGCCAGCAGCTTAGCGGTTCGGCAGCCCCAGCATTCT.

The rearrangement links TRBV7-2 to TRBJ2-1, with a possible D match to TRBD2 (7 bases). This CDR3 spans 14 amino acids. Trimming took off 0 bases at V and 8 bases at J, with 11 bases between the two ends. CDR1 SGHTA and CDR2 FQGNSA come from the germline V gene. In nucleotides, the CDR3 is TGTGCCAGCAGCTTAGCGGGGGGGCCTGATGAGCAGTTCTTC. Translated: CASSLAGGPDEQFF.

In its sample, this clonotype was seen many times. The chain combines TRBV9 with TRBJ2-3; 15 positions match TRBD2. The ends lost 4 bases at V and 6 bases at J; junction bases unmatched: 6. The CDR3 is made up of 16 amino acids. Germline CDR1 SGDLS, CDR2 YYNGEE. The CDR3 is CASSTGTSGGLDTQYF. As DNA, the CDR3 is TGTGCCAGCAGCACAGGGACTAGCGGGGGGTTGGATACGCAGTATTTT.

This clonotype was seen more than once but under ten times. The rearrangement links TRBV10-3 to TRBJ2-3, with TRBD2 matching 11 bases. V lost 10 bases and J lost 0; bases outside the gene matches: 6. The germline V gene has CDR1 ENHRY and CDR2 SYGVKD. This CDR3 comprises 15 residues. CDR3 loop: CATRGTSGSTDTQYF. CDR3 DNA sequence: TGTGCCACGAGAGGGACTAGCGGAAGCACAGATACGCAGTATTTT.

The CDR3 sequence: CASSLAGRVGELFF. CDR3 in DNA: TGTGCCAGCAGTTTAGCGGGAAGGGTCGGGGAGCTGTTTTTT. This rearrangement joins TRBV27 to TRBJ2-2; perhaps TRBD2 as D (6 bases). This CDR3 spans 14 amino acids. Trimming left V 2 bases short and J 7 bases short, with 11 bases between. Germline V gene lookup returns CDR1 MNHEY and CDR2 SMNVEV (reference sequence).

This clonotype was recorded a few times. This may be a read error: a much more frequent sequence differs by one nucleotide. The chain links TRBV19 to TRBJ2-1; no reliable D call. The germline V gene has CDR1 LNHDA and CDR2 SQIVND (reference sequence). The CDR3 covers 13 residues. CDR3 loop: CASSIVAPNEQLF. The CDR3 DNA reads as TGTGCCAGTAGTATAGTGGCGCCCAATGAGCAGCTCTTC.

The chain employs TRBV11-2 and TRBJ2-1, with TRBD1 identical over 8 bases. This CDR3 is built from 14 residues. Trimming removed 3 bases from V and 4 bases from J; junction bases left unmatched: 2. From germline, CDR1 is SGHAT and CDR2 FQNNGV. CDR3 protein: CASSFRGPYNEQFF. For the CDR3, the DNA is TGTGCCAGCAGCTTCAGGGGGCCATACAATGAGCAGTTCTTC.

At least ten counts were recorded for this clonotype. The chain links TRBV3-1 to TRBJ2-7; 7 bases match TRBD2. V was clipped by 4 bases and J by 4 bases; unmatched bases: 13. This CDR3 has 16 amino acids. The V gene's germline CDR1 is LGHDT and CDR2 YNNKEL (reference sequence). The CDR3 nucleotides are TGTGCCAGCAGCCTTCGAGAGGGGACTACTCCTTACGAGCAGTACTTC. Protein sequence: CASSLREGTTPYEQYF.

The CDR3 region is CASSLTSGVQETQYF. Written as DNA, the CDR3 is TGTGCCAGCAGCTTGACTAGCGGGGTCCAAGAGACCCAGTACTTC. V gene TRBV5-5 combines with J gene TRBJ2-5, with 10 positions matching TRBD2. From germline, CDR1 is SGHKS and CDR2 YYEKEE (reference sequence). CDR3 size: 15 residues. V was pared by 1 base and J by 1 base, with 1 base of the junction left unmatched. The whole variable domain, remainder taken from reference TRBV5-5 and TRBJ2-5, is DAGVTQSPTHLIKTRGQQVTLRCSPISGHKSVSWYQQVLGQGPQFIFQYYEKEERGRGNFPDRFSARQFPNYSSELNVNALLLGDSALYLCASSLTSGVQETQYFGPGTRLLVL.

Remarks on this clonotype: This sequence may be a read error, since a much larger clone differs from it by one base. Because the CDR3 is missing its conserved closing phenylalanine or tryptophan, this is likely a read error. CDR3 in DNA: TGTGCCAGCAGCTTAACCCAGGATAGGAACACTGAAGCTTTCTCT. This translates into CASSLTQDRNTEAFS. V is TRBV11-2 and J is TRBJ1-1; no firm D call. CDR1 and CDR2 from the germline V gene are SGHAT and FQNNGV. Trimming stripped 2 bases from V and 1 base from J, with 11 bases between. The CDR3 extends over 15 amino acids.